This T cell receptor (beta chain) appears in the sequencing data of a study of T cell responses to AZD1222 COVID-19 vaccine. Broader study findings: Repertoires were sampled only after the peak T cell response.

Pooling was applied to second doses at about 4 or about 12 weeks. In the case of this clone: The antigen is unknown.

The CDR3 totals 15 residues. Germline CDR1 and CDR2: MNHEY and SMNVEV (reference sequence). V was shortened by 6 bases and J by 1 base, with 15 bases between the two germline ends. Sequenced by immunoSEQ multiplex PCR; TCRdb stores in-frame clones only, minus some. The sample has nearly 200,000 clones; 90% to 95% are singletons. The gene calls are TRBV27 and TRBJ2-5; D is uncertain. Sequences were derived from peripheral blood, sampled 28 days after the second AZD1222 dose. This sequence was found in an adult who received the AZD1222 COVID-19 vaccine. This CDR3 reads CASSPTSSAQETQYF. The CDR3 region has the DNA TGTGCCAGCAGCCCCACCAGCAGCGCCCAAGAGACCCAGTACTTC.